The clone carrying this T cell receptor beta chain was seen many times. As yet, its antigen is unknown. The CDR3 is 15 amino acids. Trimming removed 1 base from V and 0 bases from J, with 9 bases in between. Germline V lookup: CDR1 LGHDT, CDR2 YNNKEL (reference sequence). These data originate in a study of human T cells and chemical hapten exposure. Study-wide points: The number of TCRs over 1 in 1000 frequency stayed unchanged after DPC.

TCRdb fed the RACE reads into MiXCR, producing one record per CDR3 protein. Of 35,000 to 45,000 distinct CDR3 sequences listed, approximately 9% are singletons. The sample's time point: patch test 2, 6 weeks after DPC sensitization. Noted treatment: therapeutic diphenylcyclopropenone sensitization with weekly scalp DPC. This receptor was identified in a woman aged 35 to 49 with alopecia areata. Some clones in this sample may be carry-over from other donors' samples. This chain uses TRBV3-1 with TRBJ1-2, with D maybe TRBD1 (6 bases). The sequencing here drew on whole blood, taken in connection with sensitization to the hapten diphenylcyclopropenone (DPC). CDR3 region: CASSQVGAANYGYTF. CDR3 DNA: TGTGCCAGCAGCCAAGTGGGGGCCGCTAACTATGGCTACACCTTC.